The sequence of this TCR beta chain was determined in a study of cytomegalovirus exposure and HLA in healthy donors. Regarding the study as a whole: The study listed roughly 150 cytomegalovirus-associated TCR beta chains. TCR beta sequences numbering around 15,000 were associated with HLA alleles at 0.05 false discovery rate in a later analysis.

With 60 Vbeta and 13 Jbeta primers, the PCR was carried out. Authors' processing steps: As a later analysis found, there were 80 million or so unique TCR beta chains, of which about 10 million were shared. The table came from immunoSEQ multiplex PCR; TCRdb's copy has only in-frame clones and leaves some out. That table is the source of V, J and clone size, and D and trimming were worked out from the DNA. This repertoire includes approximately 120,000 clones. A remark on this clone: No antigen is known for it.

The J segment lost 3 bases and the V segment lost 4 bases, leaving 5 bases of the junction unmatched. Germline assignment: CDR1 MNHEY and CDR2 SMNVEV (reference sequence). The CDR3 extends over 14 amino acids. Although they were nominally healthy when sampled, donors likely had unrecorded immune exposures. This clonotype was sampled from a young man in good health and CMV-seronegative. The gene calls are TRBV27 and TRBJ1-2; 7 nucleotides align to TRBD1. Source material: PBMCs. The CDR3 is CASSWKGADYGYTF. The CDR3 nucleotides are TGTGCCAGCAGTTGGAAGGGGGCTGACTATGGCTACACCTTC.